This TCR beta chain appears in the sequencing data of a study of T cells in Graves' hyperthyroidism and ophthalmopathy. This clonotype has ten or more counts. The antigen is not known. Notes on the study in general: The majority of expanded thyroid clonotypes above 0.001 also appeared in blood. A model built on 13 V-J features separated ophthalmopathy from stable hyperthyroidism. The model's output predicted ophthalmopathy at a median of 6.5 months prior to onset.

TCR beta CDR3 regions were amplified from RNA transcripts. When the TCR CDR3 underwent first-round RT-PCR, the HTBI primer set was used. TCRdb re-analysed the multiplex PCR reads in MiXCR, keeping a single row per CDR3 protein. The profile covers some 510,000 distinct CDR3 sequences, with roughly 46% appearing a single time and just over 8% taken by the ten largest. The specimen sequenced was peripheral blood or thyroid tissue (not recorded which). This clonotype was sampled from a woman aged 18 to 35 with Graves' hyperthyroidism.

The CDR3 loop is CSVVTYEQYF. In DNA form, the CDR3 reads TGCAGCGTCGTGACCTACGAGCAGTACTTC. This chain connects TRBV29-1 to TRBJ2-7; D is unresolved. V lost 6 bases and J 2 bases, leaving 5 bases between the germline ends. CDR1 is SQVTM and CDR2 is ANQGSEA in the germline V gene. The CDR3 has 10 residues.